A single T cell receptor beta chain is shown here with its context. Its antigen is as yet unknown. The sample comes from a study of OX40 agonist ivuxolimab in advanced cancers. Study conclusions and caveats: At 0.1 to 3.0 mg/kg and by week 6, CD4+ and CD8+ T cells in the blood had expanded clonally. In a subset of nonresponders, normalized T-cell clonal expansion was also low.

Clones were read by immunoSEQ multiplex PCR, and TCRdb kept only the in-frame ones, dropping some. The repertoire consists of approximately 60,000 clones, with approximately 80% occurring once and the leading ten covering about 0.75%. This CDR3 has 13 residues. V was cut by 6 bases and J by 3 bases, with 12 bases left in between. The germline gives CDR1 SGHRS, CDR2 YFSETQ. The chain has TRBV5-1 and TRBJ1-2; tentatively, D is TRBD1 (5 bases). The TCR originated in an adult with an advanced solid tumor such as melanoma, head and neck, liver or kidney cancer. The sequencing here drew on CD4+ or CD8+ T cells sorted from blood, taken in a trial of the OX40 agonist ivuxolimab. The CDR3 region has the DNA TGCGCCAGCATATCTACAGGCGACTATGGCTACACCTTC. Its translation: CASISTGDYGYTF.